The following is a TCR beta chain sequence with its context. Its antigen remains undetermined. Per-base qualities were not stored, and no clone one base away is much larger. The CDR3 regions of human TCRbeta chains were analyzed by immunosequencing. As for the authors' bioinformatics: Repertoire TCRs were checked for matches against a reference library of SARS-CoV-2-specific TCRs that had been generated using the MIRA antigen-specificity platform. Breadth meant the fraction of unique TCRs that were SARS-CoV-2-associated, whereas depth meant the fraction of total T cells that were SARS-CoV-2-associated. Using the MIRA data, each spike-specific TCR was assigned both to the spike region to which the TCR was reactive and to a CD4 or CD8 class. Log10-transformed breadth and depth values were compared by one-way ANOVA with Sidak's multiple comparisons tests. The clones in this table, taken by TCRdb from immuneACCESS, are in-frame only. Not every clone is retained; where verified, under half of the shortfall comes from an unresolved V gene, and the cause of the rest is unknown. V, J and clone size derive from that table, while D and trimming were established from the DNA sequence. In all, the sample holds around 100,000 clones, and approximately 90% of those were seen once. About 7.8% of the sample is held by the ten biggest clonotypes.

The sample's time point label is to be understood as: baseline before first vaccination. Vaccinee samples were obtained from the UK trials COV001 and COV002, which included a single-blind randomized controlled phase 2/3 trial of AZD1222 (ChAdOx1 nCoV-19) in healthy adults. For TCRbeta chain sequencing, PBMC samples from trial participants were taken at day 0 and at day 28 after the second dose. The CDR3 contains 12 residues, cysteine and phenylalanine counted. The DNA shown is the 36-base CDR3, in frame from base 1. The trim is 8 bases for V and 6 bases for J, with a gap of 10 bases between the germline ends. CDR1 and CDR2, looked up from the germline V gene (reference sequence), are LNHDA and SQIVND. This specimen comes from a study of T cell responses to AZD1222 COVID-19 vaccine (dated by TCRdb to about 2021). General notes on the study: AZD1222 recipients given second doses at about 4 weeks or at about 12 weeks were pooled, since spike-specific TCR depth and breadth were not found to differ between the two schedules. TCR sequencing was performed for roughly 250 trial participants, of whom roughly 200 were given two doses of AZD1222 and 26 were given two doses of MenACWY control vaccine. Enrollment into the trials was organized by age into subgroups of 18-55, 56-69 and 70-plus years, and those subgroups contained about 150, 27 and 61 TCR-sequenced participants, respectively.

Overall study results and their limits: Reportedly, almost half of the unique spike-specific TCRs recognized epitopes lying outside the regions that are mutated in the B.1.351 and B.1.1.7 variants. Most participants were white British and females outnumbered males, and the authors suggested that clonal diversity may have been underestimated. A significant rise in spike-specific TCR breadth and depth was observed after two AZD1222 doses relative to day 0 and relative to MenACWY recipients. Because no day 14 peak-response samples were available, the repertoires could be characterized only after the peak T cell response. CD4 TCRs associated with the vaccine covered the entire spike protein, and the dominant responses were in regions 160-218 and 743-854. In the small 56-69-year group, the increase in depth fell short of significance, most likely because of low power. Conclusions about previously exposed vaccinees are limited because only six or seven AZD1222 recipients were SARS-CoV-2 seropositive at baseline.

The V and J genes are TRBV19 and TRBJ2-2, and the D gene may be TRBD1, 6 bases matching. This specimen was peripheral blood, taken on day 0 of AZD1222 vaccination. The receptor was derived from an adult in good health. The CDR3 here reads CASGTGSGELFF. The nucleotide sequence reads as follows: TGTGCCAGTGGTACAGGGTCCGGGGAGCTGTTTTTT.